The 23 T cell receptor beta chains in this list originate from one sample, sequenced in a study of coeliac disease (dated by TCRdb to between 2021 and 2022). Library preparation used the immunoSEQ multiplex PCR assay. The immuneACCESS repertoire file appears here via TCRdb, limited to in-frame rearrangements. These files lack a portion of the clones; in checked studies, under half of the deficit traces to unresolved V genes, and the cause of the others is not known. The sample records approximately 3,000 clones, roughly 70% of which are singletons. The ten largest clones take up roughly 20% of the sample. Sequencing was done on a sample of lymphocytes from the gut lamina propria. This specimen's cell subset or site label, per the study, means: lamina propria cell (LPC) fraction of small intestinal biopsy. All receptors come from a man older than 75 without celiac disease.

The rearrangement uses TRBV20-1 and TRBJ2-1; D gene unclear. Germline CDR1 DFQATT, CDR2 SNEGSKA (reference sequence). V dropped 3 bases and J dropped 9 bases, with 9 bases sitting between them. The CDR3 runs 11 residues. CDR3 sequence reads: CSARPLSEQFF. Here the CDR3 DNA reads TGCAGTGCTAGGCCCCTTAGTGAGCAGTTCTTC.

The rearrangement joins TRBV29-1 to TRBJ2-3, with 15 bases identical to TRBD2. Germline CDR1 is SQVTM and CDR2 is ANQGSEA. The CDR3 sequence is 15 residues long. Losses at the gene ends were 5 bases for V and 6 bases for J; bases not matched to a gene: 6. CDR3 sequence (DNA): TGCAGCGTTCGCGCGGGGACTAGCGGGGGGGATACGCAGTATTTT. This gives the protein CSVRAGTSGGDTQYF.

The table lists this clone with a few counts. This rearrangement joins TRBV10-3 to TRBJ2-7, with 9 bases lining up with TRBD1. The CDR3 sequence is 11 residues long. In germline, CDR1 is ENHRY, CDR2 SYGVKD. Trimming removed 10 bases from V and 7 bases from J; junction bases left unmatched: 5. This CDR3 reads CATTGGEEQYF. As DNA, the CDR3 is TGTGCCACCACAGGGGGCGAGGAGCAGTACTTC.

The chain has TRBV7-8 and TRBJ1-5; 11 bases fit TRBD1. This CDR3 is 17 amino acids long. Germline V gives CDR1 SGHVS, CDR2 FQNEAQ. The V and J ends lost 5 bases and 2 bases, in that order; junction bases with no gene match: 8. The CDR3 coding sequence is TGTGCCAGCAGCCCGGGACAGGGGGGAAGGCGCAATCAGCCCCAGCATTTT. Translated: CASSPGQGGRRNQPQHF.

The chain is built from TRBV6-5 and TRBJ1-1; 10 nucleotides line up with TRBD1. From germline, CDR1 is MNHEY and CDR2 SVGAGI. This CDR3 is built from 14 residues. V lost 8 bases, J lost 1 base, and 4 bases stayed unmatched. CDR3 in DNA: TGTGCCAGCTGCCGGGACAGGGGGAACACTGAAGCTTTCTTT. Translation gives CASCRDRGNTEAFF.

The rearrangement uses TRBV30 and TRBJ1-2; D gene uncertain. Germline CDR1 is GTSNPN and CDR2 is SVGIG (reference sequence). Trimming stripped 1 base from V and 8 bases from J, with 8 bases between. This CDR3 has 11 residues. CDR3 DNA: TGTGCCTGGAGTGCGCAGTTGGGCTACACCTTC. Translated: CAWSAQLGYTF.

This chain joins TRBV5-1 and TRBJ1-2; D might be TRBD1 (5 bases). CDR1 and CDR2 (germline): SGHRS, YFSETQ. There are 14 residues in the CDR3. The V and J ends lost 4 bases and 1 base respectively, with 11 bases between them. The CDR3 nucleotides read TGCGCCAGCAGCCCGACGGGGGTTAACTATGGCTACACCTTC. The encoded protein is CASSPTGVNYGYTF.

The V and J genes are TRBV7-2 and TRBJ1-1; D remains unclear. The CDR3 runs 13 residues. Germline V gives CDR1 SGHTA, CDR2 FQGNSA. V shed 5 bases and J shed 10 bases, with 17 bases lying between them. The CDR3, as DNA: TGTGCCAGCAGCCCCAGCAGACTAGAGACAGCTTTCTTT. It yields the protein CASSPSRLETAFF.

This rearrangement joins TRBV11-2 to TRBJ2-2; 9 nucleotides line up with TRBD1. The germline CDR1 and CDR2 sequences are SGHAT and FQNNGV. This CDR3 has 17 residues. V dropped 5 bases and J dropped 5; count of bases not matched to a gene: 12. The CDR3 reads CASSQGTGTGKTGELFF. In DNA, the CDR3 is TGTGCCAGCAGCCAGGGTACCGGGACAGGGAAAACCGGGGAGCTGTTTTTT. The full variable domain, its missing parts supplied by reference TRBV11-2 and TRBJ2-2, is EAGVAQSPRYKIIEKRQSVAFWCNPISGHATLYWYQQILGQGPKLLIQFQNNGVVDDSQLPKDRFSAERLKGVDSTLKIQPAKLEDSAVYLCASSQGTGTGKTGELFFGEGSRLTVL.

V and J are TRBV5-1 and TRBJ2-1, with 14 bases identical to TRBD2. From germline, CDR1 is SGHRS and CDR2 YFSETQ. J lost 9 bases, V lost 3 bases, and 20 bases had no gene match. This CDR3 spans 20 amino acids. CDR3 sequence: CASSSGQSGTSGRVLGEQFF. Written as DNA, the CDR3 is TGCGCCAGCAGCTCAGGACAGTCCGGGACTAGCGGGAGAGTTTTGGGTGAGCAGTTCTTC.

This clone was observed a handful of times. The CDR3, as DNA: TGTGCCAGCAGTGAAAAGACTCTCCAAGAGACCCAGTACTTC. It yields the protein CASSEKTLQETQYF. The genes are TRBV2 and TRBJ2-5; D gene uncertain. This CDR3 has 14 residues. The germline gives CDR1 SNHLY, CDR2 FYNNEI. V was cut by 2 bases and J by 1 base, with 8 bases left in between.

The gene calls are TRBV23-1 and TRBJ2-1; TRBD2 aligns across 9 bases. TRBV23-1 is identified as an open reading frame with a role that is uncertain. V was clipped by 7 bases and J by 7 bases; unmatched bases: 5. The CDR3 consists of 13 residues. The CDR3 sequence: CASNGGRANEQFF. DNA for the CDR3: TGCGCCAGCAACGGCGGGAGGGCTAATGAGCAGTTCTTC.

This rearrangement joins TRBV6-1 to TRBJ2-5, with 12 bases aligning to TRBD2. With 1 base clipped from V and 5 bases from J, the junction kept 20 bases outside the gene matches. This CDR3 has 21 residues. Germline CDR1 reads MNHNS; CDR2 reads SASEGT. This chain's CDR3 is CASSEVGTGSSSGGARETQYF. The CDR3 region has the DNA TGTGCCAGCAGTGAAGTCGGGACAGGGAGCTCTAGCGGGGGGGCTAGGGAGACCCAGTACTTC.

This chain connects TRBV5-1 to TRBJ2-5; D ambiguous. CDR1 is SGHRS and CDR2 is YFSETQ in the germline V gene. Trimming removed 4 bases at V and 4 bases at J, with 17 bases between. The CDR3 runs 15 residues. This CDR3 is CASSETGSIVETQYF. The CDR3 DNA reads TGCGCCAGCAGCGAGACGGGTTCTATCGTAGAGACCCAGTACTTC.

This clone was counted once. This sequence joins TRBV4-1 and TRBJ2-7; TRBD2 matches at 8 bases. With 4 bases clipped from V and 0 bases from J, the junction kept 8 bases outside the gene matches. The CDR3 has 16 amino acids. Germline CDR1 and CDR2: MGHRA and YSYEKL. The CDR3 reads CASSPSPTSASYEQYF. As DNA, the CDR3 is TGCGCCAGCAGCCCGAGTCCGACTAGCGCCTCCTACGAGCAGTACTTC.

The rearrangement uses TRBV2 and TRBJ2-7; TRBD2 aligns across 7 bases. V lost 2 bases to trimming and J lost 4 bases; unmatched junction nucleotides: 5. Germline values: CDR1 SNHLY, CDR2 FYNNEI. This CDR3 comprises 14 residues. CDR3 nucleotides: TGTGCCAGCAGTGAACCTGGGGGAGGGTACGAGCAGTACTTC. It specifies CASSEPGGGYEQYF.

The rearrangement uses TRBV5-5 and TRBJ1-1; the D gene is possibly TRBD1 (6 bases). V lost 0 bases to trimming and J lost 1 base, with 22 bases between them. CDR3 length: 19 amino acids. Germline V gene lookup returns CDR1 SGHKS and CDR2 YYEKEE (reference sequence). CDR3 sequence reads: CASSLVGRGGGGRNTEAFF. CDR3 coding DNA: TGTGCCAGCAGCTTGGTTGGTCGGGGGGGAGGGGGAAGGAACACTGAAGCTTTCTTT.

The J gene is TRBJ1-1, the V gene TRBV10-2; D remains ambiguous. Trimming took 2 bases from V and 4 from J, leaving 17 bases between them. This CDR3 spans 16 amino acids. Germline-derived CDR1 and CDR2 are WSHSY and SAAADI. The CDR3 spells CASSEPNTGYGTEAFF. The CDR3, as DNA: TGCGCCAGCAGTGAGCCGAACACGGGGTACGGCACTGAAGCTTTCTTT.

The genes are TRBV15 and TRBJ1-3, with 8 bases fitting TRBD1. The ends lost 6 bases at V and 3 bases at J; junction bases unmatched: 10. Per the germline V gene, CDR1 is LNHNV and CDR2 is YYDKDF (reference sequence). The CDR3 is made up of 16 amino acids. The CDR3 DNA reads TGTGCCACCAGGACCGGACAGGGAGGGTTTGGAAACACCATATATTTT. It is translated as CATRTGQGGFGNTIYF.

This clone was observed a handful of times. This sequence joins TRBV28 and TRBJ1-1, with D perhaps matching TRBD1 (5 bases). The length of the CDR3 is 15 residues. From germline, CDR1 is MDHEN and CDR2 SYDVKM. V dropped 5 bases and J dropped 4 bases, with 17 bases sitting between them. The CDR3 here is CASSGGGTWVTEAFF. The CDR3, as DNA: TGTGCCAGCAGTGGGGGGGGTACGTGGGTCACTGAAGCTTTCTTT.

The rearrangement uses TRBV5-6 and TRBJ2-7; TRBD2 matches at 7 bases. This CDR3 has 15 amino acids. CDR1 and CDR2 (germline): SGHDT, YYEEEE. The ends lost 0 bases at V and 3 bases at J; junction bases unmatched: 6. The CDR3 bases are TGTGCCAGCAGCTTGGGGCTAGCGGTGAACTACGAGCAGTACTTC. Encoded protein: CASSLGLAVNYEQYF.

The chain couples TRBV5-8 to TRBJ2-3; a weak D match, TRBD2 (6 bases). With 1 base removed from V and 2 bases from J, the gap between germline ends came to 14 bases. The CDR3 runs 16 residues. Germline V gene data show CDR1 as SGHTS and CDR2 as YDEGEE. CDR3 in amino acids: CASSLYRGLFTDTQYF. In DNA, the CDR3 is TGTGCCAGCAGCTTGTATAGGGGACTCTTCACAGATACGCAGTATTTT.

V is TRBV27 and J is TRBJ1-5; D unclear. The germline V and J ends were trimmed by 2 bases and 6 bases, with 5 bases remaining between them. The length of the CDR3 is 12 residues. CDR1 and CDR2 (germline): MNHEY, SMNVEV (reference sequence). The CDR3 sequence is CASSLRGQPQHF. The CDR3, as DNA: TGTGCCAGCAGTTTACGGGGTCAGCCCCAGCATTTT.